The 5 T cell receptor beta chains listed next were all sequenced from one sample in a study of cytomegalovirus exposure and HLA in healthy donors. The PCR ran on 60 Vbeta and 13 Jbeta primers. Only in-frame clones appear in the TCRdb table, and some are missing; sequencing was by immunoSEQ multiplex PCR. Of 100,000 to 150,000 clones in the sample, over 60% were seen once. Sequenced input: PBMCs. These receptors were obtained from a woman aged 55-75 years in good health and CMV-seronegative.

Of note for this clone: Sequence at one end of the junction differs from germline and may be a read error. CDR3 sequence (DNA): TGTTCCAGCAGCTTATGGAGGGTTGGCAGGGGGCAAGGTCAGCCCCAGCATTTT. Protein product: CSSSLWRVGRGQGQPQHF. The V gene is TRBV7-9, the J gene TRBJ1-5, with 8 positions matching TRBD1. There are 18 residues in the CDR3. Germline V gene sequence: CDR1 SEHNR, CDR2 FQNEAQ (reference sequence).

This chain links TRBV5-4 with TRBJ2-4; 7 bases are a match to TRBD1. Looked up from germline, CDR1 is SGHNT and CDR2 is YYREEE (reference sequence). The CDR3 runs 14 residues. Losses at the gene ends were 3 bases for V and 5 bases for J; bases not matched to a gene: 5. The CDR3: CASSSRGRENIQYF. DNA of the CDR3: TGTGCCAGCAGCTCTAGGGGGCGGGAAAACATTCAGTACTTC. The variable domain in full, with the rest retrieved from reference TRBV5-4 and TRBJ2-4, is ETGVTQSPTHLIKTRGQQVTLRCSSQSGHNTVSWYQQALGQGPQFIFQYYREEENGRGNFPPRFSGLQFPNYSSELNVNALELDDSALYLCASSSRGRENIQYFGAGTRLSVL.

The rearrangement uses TRBV6-5 and TRBJ2-2; D unclear. Deletions cut 2 bases from V and 1 base from J, with 5 bases between. Per the germline V gene, CDR1 is MNHEY and CDR2 is SVGAGI. The CDR3 runs 14 residues. The CDR3 DNA follows: TGTGCCAGCAGTTACCGAGAGAACACCGGGGAGCTGTTTTTT. Amino acid sequence: CASSYRENTGELFF.

The CDR3: CASSLWEGASYEQYF. CDR3 sequence (DNA): TGCGCCAGCAGCTTGTGGGAGGGTGCGTCCTACGAGCAGTACTTC. The chain joins TRBV5-1 to TRBJ2-7; TRBD2 matches at 7 bases. This CDR3 region has 15 residues. The germline V gene has CDR1 SGHRS and CDR2 YFSETQ. V was clipped by 1 base and J by 1 base; unmatched bases: 5.

The V call is TRBV30, the J call TRBJ2-3; 8 bases fit TRBD2. This CDR3 is built from 14 residues. V was clipped by 4 bases and J by 6 bases; unmatched bases: 9. Germline V lookup: CDR1 GTSNPN, CDR2 SVGIG (reference sequence). CDR3 nucleotides: TGTGCCTGGAAACCTCGGGGGGGCTTGGATACGCAGTATTTT. Protein product: CAWKPRGGLDTQYF.